The 14 T cell receptor beta chains presented below share a single source sample, sequenced in a study of T cells in Graves' hyperthyroidism and ophthalmopathy. TCR beta CDR3 sequences were amplified from RNA transcripts. The primer set for the first-round RT-PCR of the TCR CDR3 was HTBI. TCRdb re-derived calls from the multiplex PCR reads in MiXCR, one entry per CDR3 protein. The table shows 250,000 to 300,000 distinct CDR3 sequences, with around 15% occurring only once. The sequencing input was blood. These receptors came from a woman between 55 and 75 years old with Graves' ophthalmopathy.

This clonotype came up a few times. A much larger clone lies one base from this, so it may be a read error. This chain connects TRBV20-1 to TRBJ2-1; 8 nucleotides agree with TRBD1. After removal of 5 bases from V and 9 bases from J, the junction contained 6 bases not matched to a gene. This CDR3 has 12 residues. Germline assignment: CDR1 DFQATT and CDR2 SNEGSKA (reference sequence). CDR3 loop: CSADAGGSEQFF. CDR3 nucleotides: TGCAGTGCTGACGCAGGGGGCAGTGAGCAGTTCTTC.

This clonotype occurred many times. The V gene is TRBV20-1, the J gene TRBJ2-3; 9 bases are shared with TRBD2. The CDR3 is 15 amino acids. Trimming at V came to 5 bases and at J to 5 bases, leaving 11 bases not matched to a gene. CDR1 is DFQATT and CDR2 is SNEGSKA in the germline V gene (reference sequence). The CDR3 nucleotides read TGCAGTGCTTTTACGCGGGGGGGCACGGGAGATACGCAGTATTTT. Its protein is CSAFTRGGTGDTQYF.

This clonotype was detected only a few times. A much larger clonotype is one base distant, so this may be a read error. The CDR3 spells CASRLINSPLHF. The CDR3 nucleotides are TGTGCCAGCAGACTCATAAATTCACCCCTCCACTTT. V and J are TRBV7-9 and TRBJ1-6; D gene ambiguous. The CDR3 has 12 residues. Deletions cut 6 bases from V and 7 bases from J, with 7 bases between. Germline CDR1 and CDR2: SEHNR and FQNEAQ (reference sequence).

V usage is TRBV27 and J usage is TRBJ2-6; D gene ambiguous. Germline CDR1 MNHEY, CDR2 SMNVEV (reference sequence). The CDR3 covers 15 residues. Trimming stripped 2 bases from V and 0 bases from J, with 5 bases between. The CDR3 spells CASSLRFSGANVLTF. For the CDR3, the DNA is TGTGCCAGCAGTTTACGGTTCTCTGGGGCCAACGTCCTGACTTTC.

This clonotype was seen at least ten times. This chain uses TRBV3-1 with TRBJ1-1; D gene uncertain. The CDR3 has 13 residues. CDR1 is LGHDT and CDR2 is YNNKEL in the germline V gene (reference sequence). Trimming shortened V by 6 bases and J by 3 bases, and 11 bases separated the two germline ends. This chain's CDR3 is CASRGRGHTEAFF. CDR3 in DNA: TGTGCCAGCAGGGGAAGAGGGCACACTGAAGCTTTCTTT.

CDR3 sequence reads: CASTKNRAGNQPQHF. The CDR3 region has the DNA TGTGCCAGCACTAAAAACAGGGCCGGCAATCAGCCCCAGCATTTT. The chain joins TRBV2 to TRBJ1-5; tentatively, D is TRBD1 (6 bases). The germline V and J ends were trimmed by 7 bases and 2 bases, with 15 bases remaining between them. The CDR3 length is 15 residues. Germline CDR1 is SNHLY and CDR2 is FYNNEI.

This clonotype occurred many times. The J gene is TRBJ2-2, the V gene TRBV20-1; D tentatively reads TRBD1 or TRBD2 (6 bases each). CDR3 length: 17 amino acids. Germline loops: CDR1 DFQATT, CDR2 SNEGSKA (reference sequence). The germline V and J ends were trimmed by 0 bases and 4 bases, with 18 bases remaining between them. CDR3 bases: TGCAGTGCTAGAGATGGGGGGCGGCTGATCAGCACCGGGGAGCTGTTTTTT. It yields the protein CSARDGGRLISTGELFF.

This clonotype turned up a few times. The chain joins TRBV4-1 to TRBJ2-1, with D perhaps given as TRBD1 or TRBD2 (5 bases each). The ends were cut back, 0 bases at V and 11 bases at J, with 20 bases in the middle. Germline-derived CDR1 and CDR2 are MGHRA and YSYEKL. CDR3 length: 16 residues. CDR3: CASSQEFQGTGHKQFF. For the CDR3, the DNA is TGCGCCAGCAGCCAAGAATTTCAAGGGACCGGACACAAGCAGTTCTTC.

The chain carries TRBV5-6 and TRBJ2-5; 12 positions agree with TRBD2. CDR3 length equals 15 residues. In germline, CDR1 is SGHDT, CDR2 YYEEEE. With 6 bases clipped from V and 6 bases from J, the junction kept 9 bases outside the gene matches. The CDR3 spells CASTRLAGVVKTQYF. The CDR3 DNA is TGTGCCAGCACCCGACTAGCGGGAGTGGTAAAGACCCAGTACTTC.

This clonotype was seen repeatedly, ten times or more. The rearrangement joins TRBV7-2 to TRBJ1-5; unclear D gene. The germline gives CDR1 SGHTA, CDR2 FQGNSA. Trimming cost V 3 bases and J 3 bases, with 12 bases left between them. The CDR3 covers 15 residues. In DNA form, the CDR3 reads TGTGCCAGCAGCTTCGGGAGAGGGTCCAATCAGCCCCAGCATTTT. This gives the protein CASSFGRGSNQPQHF.

In its sample, this clonotype was seen a few times. As DNA, the CDR3 is TGCAGTGCCCCCTGGTATGGCTACACCTTC. It is translated as CSAPWYGYTF. The chain employs TRBV20-1 and TRBJ1-2, with D unresolved. Trimming stripped 6 bases from V and 5 bases from J, with 7 bases between. This CDR3 is built from 10 residues. Germline lookup yields CDR1 DFQATT and CDR2 SNEGSKA (reference sequence).

This clonotype was found many times. J is TRBJ2-4 and V is TRBV28; 10 bases are shared with TRBD2. Germline V CDR1 and CDR2: MDHEN, SYDVKM. The CDR3 sequence is 15 residues long. Unmatched junction bases numbered 6, after V lost 6 bases and J lost 4 bases. CDR3 nucleotide sequence: TGTGCCAGCAGAAGACCGGGACTAGCGAAAAACATTCAGTACTTC. This translates into CASRRPGLAKNIQYF.

There are a few counts of this clonotype. The CDR3 nucleotides are TGCAGTGCTAGTCAAGGCTCTGGAAACACCATATATTTT. Translated: CSASQGSGNTIYF. This sequence joins TRBV20-1 and TRBJ1-3; D ambiguous. CDR3 length: 13 amino acids. CDR1 and CDR2 (germline): DFQATT, SNEGSKA (reference sequence). Trimming took 3 bases from V and 0 from J, leaving 6 bases between them.

This chain joins TRBV20-1 and TRBJ2-3; D may be TRBD2 (6 bases). V was shortened by 4 bases and J by 2 bases, with 7 bases between the two germline ends. Germline CDR1 and CDR2: DFQATT and SNEGSKA (reference sequence). The CDR3 extends over 12 amino acids. The CDR3 sequence: CSATSDTDTQYF. CDR3 nucleotide sequence: TGCAGTGCTACTAGCGACACAGATACGCAGTATTTT.